This T cell receptor (beta chain) was sequenced for a study of regulatory T cells in long-lasting Graves disease. Combining iRepertoire HTBI primers with Arm-PCR of CDR3 regions, the authors built TCR beta libraries. TCRdb processed the multiplex PCR reads anew with MiXCR; each CDR3 protein has one entry. The sample has more than 650,000 distinct CDR3 sequences, about 32% seen once; the top ten hold 35% to 55%. About this clonotype itself: Its cognate antigen is unknown.

Whole-study results and caveats: With persistent disease, TRBV28, TRBJ1-2 and TRBJ2-5 were the favored segments. A greater number of public clonotypes (approximately 2,500) was shared by persistent patients than by new patients (roughly 880).

Time point denoted: persistent/refractory GD, antithyroid drugs over 5 years with positive TRAb. Isolated PBMC RNA provided the starting material for the TCR library. V was clipped by 2 bases and J by 7 bases; unmatched bases: 14. The CDR3 is 15 residues long. Per the germline V gene, CDR1 is SQVTM and CDR2 is ANQGSEA. The material was peripheral blood mononuclear cells (PBMCs), obtained when the disease was refractory, from a patient treated with antithyroid drugs. The receptor comes from a female donor with Graves disease. J is TRBJ2-7 and V is TRBV29-1, with 7 nucleotides matching TRBD2. The CDR3 DNA sequence: TGCAGCGTTGAATTGAGACTAGCCTCGGAGAGGGAGCAGTACTTC. Its protein is CSVELRLASEREQYF.